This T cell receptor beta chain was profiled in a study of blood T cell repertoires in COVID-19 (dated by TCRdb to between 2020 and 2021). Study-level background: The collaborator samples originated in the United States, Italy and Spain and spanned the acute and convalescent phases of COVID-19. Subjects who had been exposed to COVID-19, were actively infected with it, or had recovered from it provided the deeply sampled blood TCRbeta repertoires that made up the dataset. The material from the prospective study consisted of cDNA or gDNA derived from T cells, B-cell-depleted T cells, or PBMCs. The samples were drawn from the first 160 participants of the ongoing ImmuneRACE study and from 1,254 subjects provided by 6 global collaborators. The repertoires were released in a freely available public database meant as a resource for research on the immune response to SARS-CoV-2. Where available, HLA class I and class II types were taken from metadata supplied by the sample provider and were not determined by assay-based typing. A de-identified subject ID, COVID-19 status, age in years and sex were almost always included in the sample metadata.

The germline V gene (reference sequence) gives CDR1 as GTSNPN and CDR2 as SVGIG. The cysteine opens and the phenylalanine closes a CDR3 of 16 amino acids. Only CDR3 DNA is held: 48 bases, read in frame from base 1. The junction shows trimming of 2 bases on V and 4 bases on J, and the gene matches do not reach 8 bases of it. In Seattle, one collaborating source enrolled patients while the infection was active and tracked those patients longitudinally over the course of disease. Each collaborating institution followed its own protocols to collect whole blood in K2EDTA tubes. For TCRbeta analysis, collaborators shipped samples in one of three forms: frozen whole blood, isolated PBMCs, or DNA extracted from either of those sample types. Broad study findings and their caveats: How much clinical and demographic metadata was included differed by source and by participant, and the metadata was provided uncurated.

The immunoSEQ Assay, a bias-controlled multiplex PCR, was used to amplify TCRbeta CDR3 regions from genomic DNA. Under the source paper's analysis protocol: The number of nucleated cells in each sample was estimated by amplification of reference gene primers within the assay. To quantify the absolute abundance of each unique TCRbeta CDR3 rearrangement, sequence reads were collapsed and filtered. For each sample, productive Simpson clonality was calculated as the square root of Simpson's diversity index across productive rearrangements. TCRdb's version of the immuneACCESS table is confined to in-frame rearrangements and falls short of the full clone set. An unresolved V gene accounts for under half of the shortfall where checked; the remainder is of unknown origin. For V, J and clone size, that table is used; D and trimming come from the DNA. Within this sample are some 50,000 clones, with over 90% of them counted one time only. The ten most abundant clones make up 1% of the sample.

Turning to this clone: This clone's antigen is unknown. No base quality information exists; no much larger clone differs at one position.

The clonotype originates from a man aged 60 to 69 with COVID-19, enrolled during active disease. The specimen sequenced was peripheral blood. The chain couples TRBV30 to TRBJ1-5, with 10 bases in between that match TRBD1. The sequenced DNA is TGTGCCTGGAGTCCCAACTGGGACAGGGGAAATCAGCCCCAGCATTTT. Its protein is CAWSPNWDRGNQPQHF.